This entry is about one T cell receptor (beta chain). The sample is drawn from a study of CD8 T cells in Susac syndrome. The CDR3 covers 14 residues. The germline gives CDR1 SGDLS, CDR2 YYNGEE. Trimming removed 0 bases from V and 4 bases from J, with 10 bases in between. RNA was extracted with the RNeasy kit, and a quantity of about 0.45 to 1 ug was reverse transcribed using random hexamers. Using its own MiXCR run on the immunoSEQ multiplex PCR reads, TCRdb lists one record per CDR3 protein. The sample records 180,000 or so distinct CDR3 sequences, 85% to 95% being singletons. The sample was CD4+ T cells from PBMCs. This chain links TRBV9 with TRBJ1-2; TRBD1 might be the D (5 bases). The receptor was derived from a human donor with Susac syndrome. CDR3 sequence (DNA): TGTGCCAGCAGCGTAGCCCCAGGGACCTATGGCTACACCTTC. As protein: CASSVAPGTYGYTF.